These 9 T cell receptor beta chains came from one sample sequenced in a study of blood T cell repertoires in COVID-19. Assay: immunoSEQ multiplex PCR; the TCRdb copy retains only in-frame clones and omits some. The data hold 310,000 or so clones, with roughly 88% observed a single time. The specimen was peripheral blood. The receptors come from a woman between 45 and 65 years old with active or convalescent COVID-19.

This chain joins TRBV29-1 and TRBJ1-1; perhaps TRBD1 as D (5 bases). Germline V gene data show CDR1 as SQVTM and CDR2 as ANQGSEA. The CDR3 contains 18 residues. V lost 0 bases to trimming and J lost 0 bases, with 20 bases between them. Written as DNA, the CDR3 is TGCAGCGTTGAAGATCGAATGGCAGGGCGATCCTTGAACACTGAAGCTTTCTTT. Translating it yields CSVEDRMAGRSLNTEAFF.

The chain employs TRBV9 and TRBJ1-2, with 7 bases lining up with TRBD1. Germline CDR1 and CDR2: SGDLS and YYNGEE. Losses at the gene ends were 4 bases for V and 4 bases for J; bases not matched to a gene: 10. This CDR3 has 15 amino acids. CDR3 nucleotides: TGTGCCAGCAGCCCGAACAGGGGAACCCTCTATGGCTACACCTTC. Translation gives CASSPNRGTLYGYTF.

The chain has TRBV6-2 or TRBV6-3 and TRBJ2-7, with 12 bases lining up with TRBD2. The germline V gene has CDR1 MNHEY and CDR2 SVGEGT. The CDR3 sequence is 18 residues long. V shed 0 bases and J 5 bases; nucleotides not matched to a gene: 11. The CDR3 spells CASSYSSSGRGNYDEQYF. In DNA form, the CDR3 reads TGTGCCAGCAGTTACTCGTCTAGCGGGAGGGGGAACTACGACGAGCAGTACTTC.

Worth noting for this clone: It is unclear where the CDR3 begins or ends on the DNA, so no DNA is shown, and the CDR3 is as TCRdb lists it. V usage is TRBV9 and J usage is TRBJ2-2; the table gives TRBD1 as D, unverified against the DNA. Ends included, the CDR3 has 17 residues. Germline V gene data show CDR1 as SGDLS and CDR2 as YYNGEE. CDR3 amino acids: CASSVGPGQGYTGELFF.

The rearrangement joins TRBV30 to TRBJ2-1; 11 nucleotides line up with TRBD2. This CDR3 has 14 residues. With 0 bases clipped from V and 9 bases from J, the junction kept 4 bases outside the gene matches. From germline, CDR1 is GTSNPN and CDR2 SVGIG (reference sequence). The CDR3 sequence is CAWSVRSGRGEQFF. The CDR3 DNA reads TGTGCCTGGAGTGTGCGTAGCGGGAGGGGTGAGCAGTTCTTC.

The V gene is TRBV5-1, the J gene TRBJ1-2, with D perhaps matching TRBD1 (6 bases). Trimming removed 4 bases from V and 8 bases from J, with 21 bases in between. The CDR3 runs to 15 residues. The germline V gene encodes CDR1 SGHRS and CDR2 YFSETQ. The CDR3 protein is CASSANLWTAGGYTF. The CDR3 DNA sequence: TGCGCCAGCAGCGCCAACCTGTGGACAGCTGGCGGCTACACCTTC.

The chain couples TRBV7-2 to TRBJ2-7; D unclear. V shed 10 bases and J shed 0 bases, with 13 bases lying between them. Looked up from germline, CDR1 is SGHTA and CDR2 is FQGNSA. The CDR3 totals 13 residues. CDR3 sequence: CATQQPNSYEQYF. The CDR3, as DNA: TGTGCCACACAACAGCCTAACTCCTACGAGCAGTACTTC.

This clone has ten or more counts. The V and J genes are TRBV30 and TRBJ1-1; 9 nucleotides line up with TRBD1. The germline V gene encodes CDR1 GTSNPN and CDR2 SVGIG (reference sequence). V was clipped by 1 base and J by 2 bases; unmatched bases: 8. The CDR3 contains 16 residues. The CDR3 nucleotides are TGTGCCTGGAGTGCCGAATGGGGACAGGGAAACACTGAAGCTTTCTTT. Its protein is CAWSAEWGQGNTEAFF.

The rearrangement links TRBV5-4 to TRBJ2-7, with a tentative D call TRBD2 (5 bases). The V end lost 4 bases, the J end lost 1 base, and 18 bases lay between the germline ends. CDR1 is SGHNT, CDR2 YYREEE, per germline (reference sequence). The CDR3 length is 16 residues. The CDR3 spells CASSPEGSRKSYEQYF. CDR3 DNA sequence: TGTGCCAGCAGCCCTGAGGGCAGCCGCAAATCCTACGAGCAGTACTTC.